This T cell receptor beta chain was sequenced in a study of regulatory T cells in long-lasting Graves disease (dated by TCRdb to 2020 to 2022). In terms of the full investigation: In the newly diagnosed Graves' disease group, patients had been taking antithyroid drugs for less than 3 months. Peripheral blood TCR sequencing and RNA sequencing compared persistent Graves' disease patients with newly diagnosed Graves' disease patients. The study was registered as a clinical trial and conducted in China. A total of roughly 35 samples underwent TCR sequencing: about 13 from persistent and about 20 from newly diagnosed Graves' disease patients.

The paper as a whole reports these results and caveats: The authors acknowledged the small sample size as a limitation that may reduce accuracy. Peripheral blood alone was examined, since thyroid tissue, which constituted the primary lesion, could not be accessed. Sequencing and analysis were limited to the TCR beta chain. TRBV28, TRBJ1-2 and TRBJ2-5 were preferentially used in persistent disease, while TRBV20-1 and TRBJ2-1 were favored in newly diagnosed disease. Compared with newly diagnosed patients, persistent Graves' disease patients had lower TCR Shannon entropy and fewer highly expanded clones, which suggests clonal expansion. Persistent patients shared more public clonotypes among themselves (2,741) than newly diagnosed patients did (roughly 920).

The library was prepared using multiplex PCR. The sequencer listed for this sample is Illumina HiSeq 4000. iRepertoire HTBI primers and Arm-PCR amplification of CDR3 regions were used to construct TCR beta libraries. Before sequencing, the PCR products underwent gel purification. Concerning the study's data processing: Gene usage analysis of CDR3 amino acid clonotypes relied on the approximately 60 TRBV and about 15 TRBJ segments identified across samples. Filtered high-quality paired reads were merged into contigs using COPE and FqMerger. BLAST was used to align contigs to IMGT TRBV, TRBD and TRBJ reference genes, and CDR3 was defined according to IMGT. Highly expanded clones were defined as clonotypes with a frequency above 0.1%. Shannon entropy served as the measure of repertoire diversity, while the Gini coefficient captured V-J evenness. Clonotypes shared by more than one individual were considered public. Starting from the raw public reads, TCRdb applied fastp trimming at Q25, assembled clones with MiXCR and retained in-frame beta chains. Rows are unified per CDR3 protein, each entry keeping the most common DNA and genes. TCRdb, not the original authors, processed these V and J calls. For this sample there are approximately 350,000 distinct CDR3 sequences; 16% appear just once. In total, the top ten clones hold 25% to 30% of the sample.

The time point label for this specimen denotes: newly diagnosed GD, antithyroid drugs for less than 3 months. For both TCR sequencing and RNA sequencing, RNA was extracted from PBMCs using TRIzol. The diagnosis of Graves' disease followed American Thyroid Association guidelines. Patients for the study were recruited at an endocrinology department in Xi'an, China. From each patient, approximately 9 milliliters of peripheral blood was collected into an EDTA anticoagulant tube. Ficoll Paque Plus density gradient separation was used to isolate PBMCs, and no further T cell sorting was done. RNA quality was checked with an Agilent 2100 Bioanalyzer and agarose gel, and concentration with a NanoDrop 2000. This clonotype has only a few counts. Its antigen target is currently unknown. It has no much larger one-base neighbor in the sample; base qualities were not kept. Including cysteine and phenylalanine, the CDR3 has 14 amino acids. The read is trimmed to its CDR3 DNA, 42 bases read in frame from base 1. For CDR1 and CDR2, the germline V gene lists MNHEY and SVGEGT. V and J lose 5 bases and 5 bases, and a span of 15 bases separates them.

This sample was shared with a second study, whose subject was T cells in Graves' hyperthyroidism and ophthalmopathy. As the second study states: A patient counted as having stable Graves' hyperthyroidism if no progression to ophthalmopathy occurred over 18 months of follow-up. Hyperthyroidism patients were aged 18 to 65 years and newly diagnosed, with disease duration of less than 2 months. Exclusion was applied to patients with uncontrolled infections, other autoimmune diseases, pregnancy or lactation. Diagnoses relied on clinical symptoms, serum thyroxine and TRAb, thyroid ultrasound and orbital computed tomography. A first-round RT-PCR of the TCR CDR3 used the HTBI primer set with the Qiagen OneStep RT-PCR kit. Most expanded thyroid clonotypes (frequency above 0.001) were also detected in blood, suggesting blood repertoires may reflect thyroid immune responses. In cross-validation, a model built on a 13 V-J signature told ophthalmopathy apart from stable hyperthyroidism with 85% to 90% sensitivity and approximately 81% specificity, and in testing the same model reached 80%/75%. During validation, the model predicted progression to ophthalmopathy a median of about 6.3 months ahead of onset, with more than 55% sensitivity and more than 72% specificity. TCR V-J signatures able to tell the groups apart were searched for in a discovery cohort of 95 or so patients, of whom around 43 had Graves' ophthalmopathy and 55 to 65 had stable Graves' hyperthyroidism. Prospective prediction of ophthalmopathy was tested in an independent validation cohort consisting of some 18 hyperthyroidism patients and some 15 patients who later progressed to ophthalmopathy. The roughly 99 discovery patients were divided at random into training and test sets in a 7:3 ratio. In more than five Graves' hyperthyroidism patients, the study also compared T-cell repertoires from thyroid tissue with T-cell repertoires from blood. Following sampling, methimazole starting at 30 mg daily was given to hyperthyroidism patients, and high-dose intravenous methylprednisolone was given to ophthalmopathy patients. Libraries were constructed in a second round of multiplex PCR, after which size selection and purification were carried out. Libraries were sequenced paired-end with 100 bp reads on an Illumina HiSeq2000. SOAPnuke was used to process the raw data, removing reads that contained adapters or uncalled bases, had a mean Phred below 15, or lacked an exact match to the constant primer or identifier. High-quality paired reads were merged using COPE v1.2.5, and each unique nucleotide sequence was defined as a clonotype. MiTCR v1.1 was used to align the clonotypes against IMGT TRBV, TRBD and TRBJ reference segments. Analysis was restricted to V-J combinations with a frequency above 0.0001, which covered 99% to 99.2% of repertoires. The TCS score was defined as F50 (clonal expansion) divided by E x V (chaos), with BLOSUM62-based TCRdist calculated between CDR3 peptides within each V-J. Welch's t-statistics and random forest reduced roughly 540 V-J features to under 15, which were used in a naive Bayes classifier (R e1071). Sample size was not statistically predetermined, and investigators were not blinded to group allocation. TCR Vbeta CDR3 sequencing of roughly 140 peripheral blood samples (43 ophthalmopathy, about 75 hyperthyroidism and some 17 progressor patients) is reported in the paper.

This sequence was found in a man aged 35-49 years with Graves disease. Donor details come from another sample of the same person, matched by shared clones. The V and J segments used are TRBV6-2 or TRBV6-3 and TRBJ1-1; the D gene is unclear. This specimen was peripheral blood mononuclear cells (PBMCs), taken at new diagnosis, from a patient treated with antithyroid drugs. The DNA is as follows: TGTGCCAGCAGTCGGAGTTTTCTGGGAACTGAAGCTTTCTTT. Its translation is CASSRSFLGTEAFF.